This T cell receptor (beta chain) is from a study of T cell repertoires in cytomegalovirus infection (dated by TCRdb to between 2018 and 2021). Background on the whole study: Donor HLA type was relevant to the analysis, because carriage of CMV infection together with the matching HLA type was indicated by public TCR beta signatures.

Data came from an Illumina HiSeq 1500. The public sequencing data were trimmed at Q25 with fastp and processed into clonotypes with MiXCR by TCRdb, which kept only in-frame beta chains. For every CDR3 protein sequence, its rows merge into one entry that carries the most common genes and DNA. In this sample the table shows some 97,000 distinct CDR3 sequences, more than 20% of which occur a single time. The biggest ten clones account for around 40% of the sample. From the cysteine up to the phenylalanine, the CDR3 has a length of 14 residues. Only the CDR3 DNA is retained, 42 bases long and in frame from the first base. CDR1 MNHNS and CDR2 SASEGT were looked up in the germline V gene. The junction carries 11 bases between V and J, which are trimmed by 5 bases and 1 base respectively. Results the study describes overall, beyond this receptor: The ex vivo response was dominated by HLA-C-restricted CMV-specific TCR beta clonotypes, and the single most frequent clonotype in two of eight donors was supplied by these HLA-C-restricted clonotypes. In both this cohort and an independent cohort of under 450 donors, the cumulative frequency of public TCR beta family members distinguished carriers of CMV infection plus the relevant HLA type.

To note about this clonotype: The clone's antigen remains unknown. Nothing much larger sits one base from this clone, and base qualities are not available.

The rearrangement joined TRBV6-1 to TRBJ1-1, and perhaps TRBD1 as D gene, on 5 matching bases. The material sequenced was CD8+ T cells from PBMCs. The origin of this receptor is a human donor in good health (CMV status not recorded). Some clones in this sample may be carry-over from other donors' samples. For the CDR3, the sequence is CASSYWGENTEAFF. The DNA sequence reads TGTGCCAGCAGTTACTGGGGCGAGAACACTGAAGCTTTCTTT.